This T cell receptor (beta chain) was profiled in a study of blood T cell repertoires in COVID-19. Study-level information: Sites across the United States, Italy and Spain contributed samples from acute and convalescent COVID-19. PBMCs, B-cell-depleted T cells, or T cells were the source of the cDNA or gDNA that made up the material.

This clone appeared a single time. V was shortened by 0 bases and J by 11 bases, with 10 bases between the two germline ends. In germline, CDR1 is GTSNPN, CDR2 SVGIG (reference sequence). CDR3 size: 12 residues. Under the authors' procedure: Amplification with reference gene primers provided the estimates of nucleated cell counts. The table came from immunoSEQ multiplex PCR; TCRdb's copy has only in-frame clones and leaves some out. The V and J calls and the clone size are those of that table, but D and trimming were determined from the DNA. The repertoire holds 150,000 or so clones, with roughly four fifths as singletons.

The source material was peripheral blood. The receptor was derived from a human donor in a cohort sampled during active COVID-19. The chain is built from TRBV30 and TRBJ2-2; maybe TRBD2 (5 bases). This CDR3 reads CAWSVLGVELFF. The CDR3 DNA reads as TGTGCCTGGAGTGTACTCGGGGTTGAGCTGTTTTTT.